The 26 T cell receptor beta chains reported below all come from one sample, sequenced in a study of CD4 and CD8 cells across lung adenocarcinoma regions. MiXCR, applied by TCRdb to the PCR reads, yields one record per CDR3 protein. The table includes more than 9,500 distinct CDR3 sequences, about 45% detected once. The sequenced sample consisted of CD8+ T cells from the margin of a lung tumor. The receptors shown here come from a male donor with lung adenocarcinoma. The CD4 and CD8 labels of this study may be unreliable.

The table lists this clonotype with many counts. The chain is built from TRBV20-1 and TRBJ2-4; either TRBD1 or TRBD2 may supply D (5 bases each). V dropped 3 bases and J dropped 3 bases, with 18 bases sitting between them. The germline V gene has CDR1 DFQATT and CDR2 SNEGSKA (reference sequence). The CDR3 length is 16 residues. As DNA, the CDR3 is TGCAGTGCTAGGTTAAGCCGGGACCTTCTCAAAAACATTCAGTACTTC. This encodes CSARLSRDLLKNIQYF.

In its sample, this clonotype was seen a few times. The rearrangement links TRBV12-3 or TRBV12-4 to TRBJ2-5; D perhaps matches TRBD2 (5 bases). CDR3 length equals 12 residues. V gave up 1 base and J gave up 11 bases, with 11 bases separating them. CDR3 nucleotide sequence: TGTGCCAGCAGTTTAGAAGGAGCGGAGCAGTACTTC. Its protein product is CASSLEGAEQYF.

Note on this clonotype: One end of the junction varies from germline; a read error may be responsible. The V call is TRBV27, the J call TRBJ2-5, with D tentatively TRBD2 (6 bases). The CDR3 runs to 12 residues. Germline values: CDR1 MNHEY, CDR2 SMNVEV (reference sequence). In nucleotides, the CDR3 is TGTGCCAGCAGTTTGACGGGAGAGACGCAGTATTTC. This codes for CASSLTGETQYF.

This clonotype was seen ten or more times. In nucleotides, the CDR3 is TGTGCCAGCAGTTACGACTCGGTTGGGGCCACAGATACGCAGTATTTT. Translating it yields CASSYDSVGATDTQYF. V and J are TRBV6-5 and TRBJ2-3, with D possibly matching TRBD1 (5 bases). The CDR3 has 16 amino acids. Deletions cut 2 bases from V and 2 bases from J, with 14 bases between. The V gene's germline CDR1 is MNHEY and CDR2 SVGAGI.

V gene TRBV20-1 combines with J gene TRBJ2-2; D is possibly TRBD1 or TRBD2 (5 bases each). CDR1 and CDR2 from the germline V gene are DFQATT and SNEGSKA (reference sequence). CDR3 length: 14 amino acids. V lost 6 bases and J lost 4, with 15 bases in between. The CDR3: CSAGDPGPTGELFF. The CDR3 nucleotides read TGCAGTGCAGGGGACCCTGGACCCACCGGGGAGCTGTTTTTT.

In this sample, this clonotype turned up a few times. The chain uses TRBV11-3 and TRBJ2-5; 8 nucleotides agree with TRBD2. The germline V gene encodes CDR1 SGHNT and CDR2 YENEEA. Losses at the gene ends were 5 bases for V and 11 bases for J; bases not matched to a gene: 16. The CDR3 runs 15 residues. The CDR3 DNA follows: TGTGCCAGCAGCCCCACCGGGACTAGGAACAATGAGCAGTACTTC. Its protein product is CASSPTGTRNNEQYF.

Many counts were recorded for this clonotype. The chain links TRBV6-5 to TRBJ2-2; D unresolved. Germline CDR1 reads MNHEY; CDR2 reads SVGAGI. The CDR3 has 15 residues. Trimming stripped 7 bases from V and 0 bases from J, with 12 bases between. In nucleotides, the CDR3 is TGTGCCAGCATCCCGAGTGTTTCGAACACCGGGGAGCTGTTTTTT. Translation: CASIPSVSNTGELFF.

Ten or more counts support this clonotype. The chain combines TRBV10-2 with TRBJ1-1, with D unresolved. Per the germline V gene, CDR1 is WSHSY and CDR2 is SAAADI. The CDR3 sequence is 13 residues long. V lost 6 bases and J lost 0, with 8 bases in between. The CDR3 DNA is TGCGCCAGCAGACGCCAGATGAACACTGAAGCTTTCTTT. Amino acids: CASRRQMNTEAFF.

Notes on this clonotype: The junction does not match germline at one end; this may be a read error. V and J are TRBV6-1 and TRBJ2-3, with a weak D call TRBD2 (6 bases). CDR1 MNHNS and CDR2 SASEGT come from the germline V gene. The CDR3 covers 16 residues. CDR3 in amino acids: CASVGLGGGETETQYF. CDR3 nucleotides: TGTGCCAGCGTGGGGCTCGGGGGAGGCGAAACAGAGACCCAGTATTTC.

This clonotype is classed as medium-sized (0.01 to 0.1%). This chain joins TRBV11-2 and TRBJ2-1, with 12 bases identical to TRBD2. V gave up 5 bases and J gave up 7 bases; unmatched junction bases: 9. From germline, CDR1 is SGHAT and CDR2 FQNNGV. The length of the CDR3 is 16 residues. CDR3 sequence reads: CASSPPTSGRPNEQFF. CDR3 in DNA: TGTGCCAGCAGCCCCCCCACTAGCGGGAGGCCGAATGAGCAGTTCTTC.

The gene calls are TRBV6-1 and TRBJ2-5, with D perhaps TRBD1 or TRBD2 (6 bases each). The CDR3 runs 15 residues. Trimming cost V 9 bases and J 4 bases, with 21 bases left between them. Per germline, CDR1 MNHNS and CDR2 SASEGT. The CDR3 loop reads CARGTGGRGTETQYF. In DNA, the CDR3 is TGTGCCAGGGGGACCGGGGGCCGTGGCACAGAGACCCAGTACTTC.

This clonotype is medium-sized within its sample. J is TRBJ2-1 and V is TRBV6-5; D is perhaps TRBD2 (6 bases). From germline, CDR1 is MNHEY and CDR2 SVGAGI. Between the trimmed V and J ends, which lost 2 bases and 13 bases, there was a span of 27 bases. CDR3 size: 17 residues. In DNA, the CDR3 is TGTGCCAGCAGTTACGTTTCCCCCGCCTCGCGGGGAGAGACCCAGTTCTTC. Protein product: CASSYVSPASRGETQFF.

This clonotype was picked up one time. A junction end diverges from the germline sequence, so it may reflect a read error. The V and J genes are TRBV27 and TRBJ2-5; 7 bases map to TRBD1. From germline, CDR1 is MNHEY and CDR2 SMNVEV (reference sequence). CDR3 size: 13 residues. This CDR3 reads CAGCGRGKETQLF. CDR3 in DNA: TGTGCCGGCTGTGGCAGGGGGAAAGAGACCCAGCTCTTC.

The chain recombines TRBV7-2 with TRBJ2-1; D unresolved. Trimming removed 3 bases from V and 10 bases from J, with 13 bases in between. The CDR3 is 13 residues long. Per the germline V gene, CDR1 is SGHTA and CDR2 is FQGNSA. The CDR3 nucleotides read TGTGCCAGCAGCTTTAATCTGAACTACGAGCAGTTCTTC. It codes for CASSFNLNYEQFF.

The chain uses TRBV7-8 and TRBJ2-1; 7 nucleotides line up with TRBD2. This CDR3 comprises 13 residues. The junction had 3 bases not matched to a gene; V was cut back by 5 bases and J by 5 bases. The germline V gene has CDR1 SGHVS and CDR2 FQNEAQ. The CDR3 DNA is TGTGCCAGCAGCATGAGCGGGGACAATGAGCAGTTCTTC. It codes for CASSMSGDNEQFF. The whole variable domain, remainder taken from reference TRBV7-8 and TRBJ2-1, is GAGVSQSPRYKVAKRGQDVALRCDPISGHVSLFWYQQALGQGPEFLTYFQNEAQLDKSGLPSDRFFAERPEGSVSTLKIQRTQQEDSAVYLCASSMSGDNEQFFGPGTRLTVL.

This chain joins TRBV6-5 and TRBJ2-7; tentatively, D is TRBD1 or TRBD2 (5 bases each). CDR1 and CDR2 from the germline V gene are MNHEY and SVGAGI. This CDR3 spans 15 amino acids. V lost 0 bases to trimming and J lost 3 bases, with 12 bases between them. This chain's CDR3 is CASSYSRGVGYEQYF. CDR3 nucleotides: TGTGCCAGCAGTTACTCTCGAGGGGTGGGCTACGAGCAGTACTTC.

In its sample, this clonotype was seen many times. V and J are TRBV6-1 and TRBJ2-7, with TRBD2 matching over 8 bases. The CDR3 sequence is 13 residues long. V gave up 7 bases and J gave up 5 bases; unmatched junction bases: 7. Germline CDR1 reads MNHNS; CDR2 reads SASEGT. CDR3 protein: CASTRAGDHEQYF. The DNA of the CDR3 is TGTGCCAGCACTCGAGCGGGAGACCACGAGCAGTACTTC.

The V and J genes are TRBV7-6 and TRBJ2-3; D possibly uses TRBD1 or TRBD2 (5 bases each). Germline V CDR1 and CDR2: SGHVS, FNYEAQ. V gave up 7 bases and J gave up 4 bases, with 21 bases separating them. The CDR3 runs 16 residues. This CDR3 is CASTFSNRGRPDTQYF. The CDR3 region has the DNA TGTGCCAGCACCTTCTCCAATCGGGGCCGGCCAGATACGCAGTATTTT.

In this sample, this clonotype turned up many times. The chain carries TRBV6-2 or TRBV6-3 and TRBJ2-1; the match to TRBD2 covers 9 bases. The CDR3 spans 15 residues. The trim removed 6 bases at V and 0 bases at J, leaving 3 bases unmatched. Per the germline V gene, CDR1 is MNHEY and CDR2 is SVGEGT. The CDR3 DNA follows: TGTGCCAGCAGCCTAGCGGGACTCTCCTACAATGAGCAGTTCTTC. Translated, it gives CASSLAGLSYNEQFF.

The chain links TRBV6-1 to TRBJ2-2; 8 bases agree with TRBD1. Germline CDR1 and CDR2: MNHNS and SASEGT. V shed 5 bases, J shed 7 bases, and the junction held 9 bases outside the gene matches. The CDR3 contains 15 residues. The CDR3 here is CASSPGQVVSGELFF. In nucleotides, the CDR3 is TGTGCCAGCAGTCCGGGACAGGTAGTTAGCGGGGAGCTGTTTTTT.

V is TRBV6-5 and J is TRBJ1-2; 9 nucleotides match TRBD1. With 4 bases clipped from V and 2 bases from J, the junction kept 5 bases outside the gene matches. Germline assignment: CDR1 MNHEY and CDR2 SVGAGI. The length of the CDR3 is 15 residues. The CDR3 spells CASSSDRGSNYGYTF. Here the CDR3 DNA reads TGTGCCAGCAGTTCAGACAGGGGGTCGAACTATGGCTACACCTTC.

The V call is TRBV6-5, the J call TRBJ2-2; perhaps TRBD2 as D (7 bases). The CDR3 length is 14 residues. Trimming took 4 bases from V and 7 from J, leaving 13 bases between them. CDR1 MNHEY and CDR2 SVGAGI come from the germline V gene. CDR3 loop: CASSSKGGIGELFF. The CDR3 coding sequence is TGTGCCAGCAGTTCGAAGGGGGGGATCGGGGAGCTGTTTTTT.

This chain joins TRBV10-2 and TRBJ1-2; no clear D gene. This CDR3 is built from 14 residues. The V gene's germline CDR1 is WSHSY and CDR2 SAAADI. Trimming shortened V by 1 base and J by 4 bases, and 10 bases separated the two germline ends. Written as DNA, the CDR3 is TGCGCCAGCAGTGAGTTGGGCAGGTCCTATGGCTACACCTTC. Its protein product is CASSELGRSYGYTF.

The gene calls are TRBV19 and TRBJ2-3; possibly TRBD2 for D (6 bases). The J call is doubtful: the DNA matches TRBJ2-5 better. The CDR3 is made up of 13 amino acids. CDR1 and CDR2 (germline): LNHDA, SQIVND (reference sequence). The CDR3 sequence: CASGCGAQNTQYF. The CDR3 bases are TGTGCCAGTGGGTGCGGGGCCCAAAACACCCAGTACTTC.

With respect to this clonotype: The DNA is left out, because the CDR3 cannot be placed on it with certainty; the CDR3 is given as TCRdb lists it. This chain connects TRBV6-1 to TRBJ2-3; TRBD2 was called by the table and not checked on the DNA. CDR1 is MNHNS, CDR2 SASEGT, per germline. The CDR3 contains 13 residues when both ends are counted. The CDR3 here is CGSVGGGTETQYF.

The gene calls are TRBV6-1 and TRBJ2-1; 11 positions agree with TRBD1. CDR1 and CDR2 (germline): MNHNS, SASEGT. CDR3 size: 14 residues. Trimming at V came to 7 bases and at J to 7 bases, leaving 6 bases not matched to a gene. The CDR3 loop reads CASIRDRGNNEQFF. CDR3 DNA: TGTGCCAGCATCCGGGACAGGGGGAATAATGAGCAGTTCTTC.